The 25 T cell receptor beta chains in this list originate from one sample, sequenced in a study of tumor-infiltrating lymphocytes in primary liver carcinoma. Constant-region priming of 500 ng total RNA yielded TCR beta cDNA. Slightly modified ARM-PCR served as the procedure for the TCR beta libraries. These libraries came from three rounds of nested multiplex PCR. Two initial PCR rounds of around 10 cycles each paired TRBV1-TRBV30 forward primers with a C-beta reverse primer. TCRdb redid the calling of the multiplex PCR reads with MiXCR, one entry per CDR3 protein. This table has approximately 42,000 distinct CDR3 sequences, 60% to 80% appearing once. Co-extracted RNA and DNA came from roughly 20-30 mg of unsorted bulk tissue. Sample: tumor-adjacent normal liver tissue. These receptors originate from a woman between 25 and 40 years old with primary liver carcinoma and hepatitis B virus infection.

With respect to this clonotype: At one boundary the junction diverges from the germline segment, which might be a read error. The CDR3 coding sequence is TGTGCCTGCAGCTTATTGGTTACCAATGAGCAGTTCTTC. Protein: CACSLLVTNEQFF. V is TRBV11-2 and J is TRBJ2-1, with D unclear. Germline CDR1 and CDR2: SGHAT and FQNNGV. This CDR3 has 13 residues.

This clonotype came up a few times. This may be a read error, as it is one base from a much larger clone. V gene TRBV28 combines with J gene TRBJ2-1; no firm D call. The CDR3 contains 11 residues. The germline CDR1 and CDR2 sequences are MDHEN and SYDVKM. The CDR3 DNA follows: TGTGCCCGCAGTCGACGCAATGAGCAGTTCTTC. Protein: CARSRRNEQFF. Drawing the rest from reference TRBV28 and TRBJ2-1, the complete variable domain is DVKVTQSSRYLVKRTGEKVFLECVQDMDHENMFWYRQDPGLGLRLIYFSYDVKMKEKGDIPEGYSVSREKKERFSLILESASTNQTSMYLCARSRRNEQFFGPGTRLTVL.

A note on this clonotype: Possible read error: a much larger clone is one base away. The chain recombines TRBV28 with TRBJ2-3; 7 positions agree with TRBD1. This CDR3 has 14 amino acids. Germline trimming cut 6 bases from V and 4 bases from J; bases unmatched to any gene: 7. Per the germline V gene, CDR1 is MDHEN and CDR2 is SYDVKM. The CDR3 DNA reads as TGTGCCAGCAGCCGCTTGACAGGGCCAGATACGCAGTATTTT. This sequence encodes CASSRLTGPDTQYF.

The V call is TRBV11-2, the J call TRBJ2-3; D not resolved. The CDR3 has 17 residues. CDR1 is SGHAT and CDR2 is FQNNGV in the germline V gene. V lost 9 bases and J 0 bases, leaving 22 bases between the germline ends. CDR3 DNA: TGTGCCAGTGGCTCCCCGAACTTACCCCCTAGCACAGATACGCAGTATTTT. It yields the protein CASGSPNLPPSTDTQYF.

This clonotype has only one observation. One end of the junction is discordant with germline, which a read error may explain. V is TRBV11-2 and J is TRBJ2-1, with unresolved D. From germline, CDR1 is SGHAT and CDR2 FQNNGV. The CDR3 is 13 residues long. CDR3 in amino acids: CASSLSVTSEQFF. The DNA of the CDR3 is TGCGCCAGCAGCTTATCGGTTACAAGTGAGCAGTTCTTC.

Note on this clonotype: The junction does not match germline at one end; this may be a read error. The rearrangement uses TRBV4-3 and TRBJ2-1; D is undetermined. CDR1 is LGHNA, CDR2 YSLEER, per germline. The CDR3 is 14 amino acids. CDR3 loop: CASSNTELVNERFF. The CDR3 bases are TGTGCCAGCAGCAACACAGAGTTGGTCAATGAGCGGTTCTTC.

Notes on this clonotype: A much larger clone differs by one base, so this may be a read error. V gene TRBV11-2 combines with J gene TRBJ2-1, with TRBD2 matching over 11 bases. J gave up 5 bases and V 5 bases, and 11 bases lay outside the gene matches. Germline CDR1 reads SGHAT; CDR2 reads FQNNGV. This CDR3 comprises 17 residues. The DNA for the CDR3 is TGTGCCAGCAGCCCCGGGGCTAGCGGGGGGCTAAACAATGAGCAGTTCTTC. This translates into CASSPGASGGLNNEQFF.

Turning to this clonotype: An end of the junction does not agree with germline; a read error may underlie this. The chain uses TRBV10-3 and TRBJ2-7; the D gene could be TRBD1 or TRBD2 (5 bases each). Germline values: CDR1 ENHRY, CDR2 SYGVKD. This CDR3 contains 12 residues. The CDR3 loop is CAISGDRMERYF. DNA of the CDR3: TGTGCCATAAGTGGGGACCGTATGGAGCGGTACTTC.

With respect to this clonotype: One end of the junction is discordant with germline, which a read error may explain. The chain combines TRBV11-3 with TRBJ2-7; 12 positions match TRBD1. There are 15 residues in the CDR3. Germline assignment: CDR1 SGHNT and CDR2 YENEEA. The CDR3 DNA reads as TGTGCCAGCAGCCCCGGGACAGGGGGCAACTACGAGGAGTACTTC. Encoded protein: CASSPGTGGNYEEYF.

This clonotype was seen many times. The chain's CDR3 is CASSPRDRVLQPQHF. CDR3 sequence (DNA): TGTGCCAGCAGTCCCCGGGACAGGGTGCTTCAGCCCCAGCATTTT. The J gene is TRBJ1-5, the V gene TRBV12-3 or TRBV12-4; 9 bases are a match to TRBD1. V gave up 5 bases and J gave up 6 bases; unmatched junction bases: 8. This CDR3 is 15 amino acids long.

In regard to this clonotype: A junction boundary mismatches the germline segment, possibly from a read error. The chain carries TRBV29-1 and TRBJ2-7; D gene ambiguous. The CDR3 contains 13 residues. Looked up from germline, CDR1 is SQVTM and CDR2 is ANQGSEA. The CDR3 reads CSAEGSISYEQYF. CDR3 DNA: TGCAGCGCTGAAGGCAGTATCTCCTACGAGCAGTACTTC.

In the case of this clonotype: A much larger clone sits a single nucleotide away, making a read error possible. The chain has TRBV5-1 and TRBJ2-7; weak D call: TRBD2 (5 bases). This CDR3 spans 14 amino acids. Germline CDR1 reads SGHRS; CDR2 reads YFSETQ. V lost 6 bases and J lost 3, with 16 bases in between. The CDR3 protein is CASNLKASSYEQYF. CDR3 in DNA: TGCGCCAGCAACTTAAAGGCTAGCAGCTACGAGCAGTACTTC. The full variable domain, in which reference TRBV5-1 and TRBJ2-7 provide the parts outside the CDR3, is KAGVTQTPRYLIKTRGQQVTLSCSPISGHRSVSWYQQTPGQGLQFLFEYFSETQRNKGNFPGRFSGRQFSNSRSEMNVSTLELGDSALYLCASNLKASSYEQYFGPGTRLTVT.

To note about this clonotype: This CDR3 is missing its conserved last phenylalanine or tryptophan, likely due to a read error. No DNA is shown, since the ends of the CDR3 on it are uncertain; the CDR3 is the one TCRdb lists. The genes are TRBV6-2 or TRBV6-3 and TRBJ1-5. Germline lookup yields CDR1 MNHEY and CDR2 SVGEGT. Inclusive of both ends, the CDR3 amounts to 13 amino acids. The CDR3 reads CASSYSGNQPHHS.

With respect to this clonotype: Compared with germline, one end of the junction differs, possibly owing to a read error. J is TRBJ2-1 and V is TRBV29-1; D ambiguous. The CDR3 spans 14 residues. The germline CDR1 and CDR2 sequences are SQVTM and ANQGSEA. The CDR3 coding sequence is TGCAGCGGTGTCGGGTTAATAGGTTACAACGAGCAGTTCTTC. It yields the protein CSGVGLIGYNEQFF.

With regard to this clonotype: The CDR3 end shows no conserved phenylalanine or tryptophan, and so a read error is likely. No DNA is shown, since the ends of the CDR3 on it are uncertain; the CDR3 is the one TCRdb lists. The V call is TRBV11-2, the J call TRBJ2-7; TRBD2 is taken as the D call from the table, unchecked against the DNA. CDR1 and CDR2 (germline): SGHAT, FQNNGV. With termini counted, the CDR3 has 15 amino acids. The CDR3 loop reads CASGLVAGGPYEQYL.

Details on this clonotype: The CDR3 carries no conserved terminal phenylalanine or tryptophan, so it likely arises from a read error. The chain uses TRBV7-9 and TRBJ2-7, with 7 positions matching TRBD2. CDR1 and CDR2 from the germline V gene are SEHNR and FQNEAQ (reference sequence). This CDR3 is built from 14 residues. CDR3: CPSDSGGLSYEQYL. DNA for the CDR3: TGTCCCAGCGACTCGGGAGGCCTCTCCTACGAGCAGTACCTC.

This clonotype showed up many times. This sequence joins TRBV14 and TRBJ2-5; no clear D. This CDR3 has 13 amino acids. Between the trimmed V and J ends, which lost 4 bases and 4 bases, there was a span of 10 bases. Germline V gene sequence: CDR1 SGHDN, CDR2 FVKESK. The DNA of the CDR3 is TGTGCCAGCAGCCTTACCGACCTAGAGACCCAGTACTTC. Translated, it gives CASSLTDLETQYF.

Notes on this clonotype: Here the CDR3 omits its conserved ending phenylalanine or tryptophan, so a read error is the likely source. The chain combines TRBV6-5 with TRBJ2-1; TRBD2 aligns across 11 bases. After removal of 2 bases from V and 1 base from J, the junction contained 4 bases not matched to a gene. CDR3 size: 17 residues. Germline V gives CDR1 MNHEY, CDR2 SVGAGI. CDR3 sequence (DNA): TGTGCCAGCAGTTACAGAGGGACTAGCGGTTCCTACAATGAGCAGTTCTCC. This sequence encodes CASSYRGTSGSYNEQFS.

As regards this clonotype: Sequence at one end of the junction differs from germline and may be a read error. CDR3 coding DNA: TGTGGCAGCAGTTTTCGCCGGGCTATCGGGGGGATTCAGTACTTC. The encoded protein is CGSSFRRAIGGIQYF. The chain employs TRBV12-3 or TRBV12-4 and TRBJ2-7; TRBD2 agrees at 7 bases. The CDR3 is 15 residues long.

For this clonotype: A read error may produce the germline difference seen at one junction end. The chain couples TRBV11-1 to TRBJ2-7; D call uncertain. CDR1 and CDR2 from the germline V gene are SGHAT and FQDESV (reference sequence). CDR3 length: 14 residues. The DNA of the CDR3 is TGTGCCAGCAGCTTAGCGATGGCTTCCTACGATCAGTACTTC. It codes for CASSLAMASYDQYF.

The chain has TRBV29-1 and TRBJ2-3; no clear D. V was shortened by 7 bases and J by 6 bases, with 11 bases between the two germline ends. The CDR3 extends over 11 amino acids. Per the germline V gene, CDR1 is SQVTM and CDR2 is ANQGSEA. The CDR3 region has the DNA TGCAGCGCTCCCGTGGGGGATACGCAGTATTTT. It yields the protein CSAPVGDTQYF.

This chain links TRBV29-1 with TRBJ1-2; D ambiguous. CDR1 SQVTM and CDR2 ANQGSEA come from the germline V gene. V lost 3 bases and J lost 13, with 15 bases in between. This CDR3 is built from 11 residues. The CDR3, as DNA: TGCAGCGTTGAGACCTACTATGGCAGCACCTTC. This translates into CSVETYYGSTF.

A remark on this clonotype: The junction shows a germline mismatch at one end, possibly a read error. DNA for the CDR3: TGTGCCAGCAGCCAAGATAAGGGGGGGGCTTACGAGTGGTACTTC. Encoded protein: CASSQDKGGAYEWYF. The chain carries TRBV4-1 and TRBJ2-7; D perhaps matches TRBD2 (7 bases). The germline V gene has CDR1 MGHRA and CDR2 YSYEKL. CDR3 size: 15 residues.

In the case of this clonotype: This CDR3 fails to terminate in the conserved phenylalanine or tryptophan, so it likely reflects a read error. The V call is TRBV28, the J call TRBJ2-1; 10 bases match TRBD1. CDR1 is MDHEN, CDR2 SYDVKM, per germline. The CDR3 sequence is 15 residues long. The chain's CDR3 is CTSRSGTGEVIEQFS. The CDR3 nucleotides read TGTACCAGCAGATCCGGGACAGGGGAGGTTATTGAGCAGTTCTCC.

This clonotype was observed once. The J gene is TRBJ1-2, the V gene TRBV4-2, with TRBD1 as a possible D gene (5 bases). Germline CDR1 LGHNA, CDR2 YNFKEQ. V dropped 11 bases and J dropped 2 bases, with 21 bases sitting between them. The CDR3 has 15 amino acids. CDR3 nucleotide sequence: TGTGCCGGCAACCAATGTCAGGGCCCGAACTATGGCTACACCTTC. Residues: CAGNQCQGPNYGYTF.